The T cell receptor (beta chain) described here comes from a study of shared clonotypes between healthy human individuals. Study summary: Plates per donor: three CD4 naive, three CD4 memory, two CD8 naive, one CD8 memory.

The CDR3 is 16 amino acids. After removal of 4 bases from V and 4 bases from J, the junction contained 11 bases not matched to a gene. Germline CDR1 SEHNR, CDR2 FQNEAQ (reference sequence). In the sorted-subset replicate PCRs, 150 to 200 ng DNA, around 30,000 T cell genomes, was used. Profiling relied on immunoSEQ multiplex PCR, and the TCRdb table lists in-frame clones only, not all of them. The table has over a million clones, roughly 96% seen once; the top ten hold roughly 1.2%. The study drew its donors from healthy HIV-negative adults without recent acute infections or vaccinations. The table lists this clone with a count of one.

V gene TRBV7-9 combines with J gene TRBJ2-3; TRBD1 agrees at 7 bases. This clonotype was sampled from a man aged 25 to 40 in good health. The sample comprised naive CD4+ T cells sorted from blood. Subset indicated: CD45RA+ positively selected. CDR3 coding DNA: TGTGCCAGCAGCTCGCTAGACAGGGATCTAGCAGATACGCAGTATTTT. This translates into CASSSLDRDLADTQYF.